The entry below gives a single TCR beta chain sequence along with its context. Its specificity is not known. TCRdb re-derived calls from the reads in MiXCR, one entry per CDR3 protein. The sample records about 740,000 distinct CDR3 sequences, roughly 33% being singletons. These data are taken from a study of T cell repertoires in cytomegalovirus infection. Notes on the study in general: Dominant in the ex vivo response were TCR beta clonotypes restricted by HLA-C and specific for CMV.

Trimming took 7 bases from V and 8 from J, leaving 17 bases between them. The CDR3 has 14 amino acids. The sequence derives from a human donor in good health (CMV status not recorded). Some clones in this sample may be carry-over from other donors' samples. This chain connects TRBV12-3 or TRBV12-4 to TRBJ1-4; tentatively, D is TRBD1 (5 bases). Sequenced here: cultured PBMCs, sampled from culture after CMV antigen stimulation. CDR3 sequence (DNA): TGTGCCAGCACGTTCGTCCAGGGTTGGGAAAAACTGTTTTTT. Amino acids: CASTFVQGWEKLFF.